This record concerns one T cell receptor beta chain sequence. Its target antigen remains unknown. The sample holds no much larger clone one base away, and base qualities are not on file. Interpreted using the paper, the time point label stands for: peripheral blood before pembrolizumab. For every enrolled patient, mismatch repair deficiency was confirmed by either polymerase chain reaction or immunohistochemistry. TCR sequencing was performed for a few patients who responded to pembrolizumab therapy. In the phase II trial, pembrolizumab PD-1 blockade was tested prospectively in advanced mismatch repair-deficient cancers, no matter which tissue of origin the cancers came from. Peripheral blood T cell samples were gathered serially, both before PD-1 blockade started and at multiple time points afterward. Blood sampling time points were reported as weeks after the first dose of pembrolizumab. The CDR3, cysteine through phenylalanine, is 17 amino acids long. The DNA shown is the 51-base CDR3, in frame from base 1. The germline V gene yields SGHTA for CDR1 and FQGTGA for CDR2. The germline V end is reduced by 10 bases and the J end by 4 bases; junction bases left unmatched: 16.

Libraries came from the immunoSEQ multiplex PCR assay. The source is immuneACCESS, and TCRdb retained only in-frame sequences with V and J called. Part of the clones is not carried over; for the studies checked, unresolved V genes explain less than half of this, and the remainder is unexplained. The sample profile shows about 49,000 clones; around 77% of them were found once. The ten top clones hold less than 3.5% of the sample. This entry belongs to a study of PD-1 blockade in mismatch repair-deficient tumors (dated 2017 in TCRdb). Broadly, across the study: Between late 2013 and late 2016, the trial enrolled approximately 91 consecutive patients with eleven to twelve types of mismatch repair-deficient cancer, all of whom had received prior treatment and were progressing. Tumor-associated T cell clones were tracked in the peripheral blood of patients responding to PD-1 blockade by deep sequencing of TCR CDR3 regions. Study-wide findings and limitations: Clones residing in the tumor, which were often undetectable in blood before treatment, expanded quickly after pembrolizumab and then contracted, generally before radiologic responses.

This clonotype was obtained from an adult with mismatch repair-deficient cancer. The specimen was PBMCs, collected before pembrolizumab treatment. In this chain, TRBV7-3 is recombined with TRBJ2-1, and 10 junctional nucleotides match TRBD2. The nucleotides read TGTGCCATCCGTATGACTAGCGGGCGCCGATCTTACAATGAGCAGTTCTTC. This encodes CAIRMTSGRRSYNEQFF.